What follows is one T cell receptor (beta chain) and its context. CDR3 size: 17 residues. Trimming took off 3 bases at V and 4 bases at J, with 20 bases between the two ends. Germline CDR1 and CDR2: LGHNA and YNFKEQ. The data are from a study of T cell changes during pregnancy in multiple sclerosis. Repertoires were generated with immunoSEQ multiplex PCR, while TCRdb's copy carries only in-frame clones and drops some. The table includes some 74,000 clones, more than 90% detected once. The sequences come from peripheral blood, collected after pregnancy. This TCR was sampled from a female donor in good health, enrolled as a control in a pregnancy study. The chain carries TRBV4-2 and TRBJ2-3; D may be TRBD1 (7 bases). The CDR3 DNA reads TGTGCCAGCAGCCAGGAGGGGGCGCAGTTCGTGGCAGATACGCAGTATTTT. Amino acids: CASSQEGAQFVADTQYF.